This T cell receptor (beta chain) emerged from a study of CD8+ T cells in alopecia areata. The sequencing template was cDNA reverse transcribed from extracted RNA. Produced via immunoSEQ multiplex PCR; TCRdb's table is partial and in-frame only. The table includes fewer than 200,000 clones, 60% to 75% detected once. The CDR3 runs 13 residues. Trimming at V came to 4 bases and at J to 5 bases, leaving 5 bases not matched to a gene. Per the germline V gene, CDR1 is SGHAT and CDR2 is FQNNGV. Treatment denoted: oral pan-JAK inhibitor, 5-10 mg twice daily. The sequence derives from a human donor with alopecia areata. The chain couples TRBV11-2 to TRBJ2-7; 7 nucleotides agree with TRBD1. Material: CD4+ T cells sorted from blood, obtained at week 24, from a patient treated with tofacitinib. This CDR3 reads CASSSDRIHEQYF. The CDR3 bases are TGTGCCAGCAGCTCGGACAGGATCCACGAGCAGTACTTC.